One T cell receptor (beta chain) is described in this entry. The antigen is undetermined. This may stem from a read error, because a much larger clone lies one nucleotide away. The data derive from a study of spatial heterogeneity in lung cancer. Whole-study results and caveats: Expanded intratumoral alpha and beta TCR counts tracked tumor mutation counts.

As to time point: sample taken at primary tumor resection. Unsorted whole RNA from tumor, nontumor lung or frozen PBMC underwent sequencing. Each TCR cDNA molecule bore a unique molecular identifier. In TCRdb, the 5' RACE reads were re-called with MiXCR into one record per CDR3 protein. This sample has about 100,000 distinct CDR3 sequences, with 4.4% found just once. Source: lung tumor tissue, taken at surgery. The sequence was obtained from a male donor with early-stage non-small cell lung cancer.

The CDR3 region is CASGPGTVFYEQYF. In nucleotides, the CDR3 is TGTGCCAGCGGCCCTGGGACAGTTTTCTACGAGCAGTACTTC. This rearrangement joins TRBV11-1 to TRBJ2-7, with 7 bases aligning to TRBD1. J lost 3 bases, V lost 8 bases, and 10 bases had no gene match. This CDR3 spans 14 amino acids. Germline lookup yields CDR1 SGHAT and CDR2 FQDESV (reference sequence).